This entry lists 20 T cell receptor beta chains sequenced from one sample in a study of identical twins. Each CDR3 protein gets one entry after TCRdb re-called the 5' RACE reads with MiXCR. The sample records 400,000 to 550,000 distinct CDR3 sequences, 14% being singletons. The data also belong to a second study, concerning yellow fever vaccine responses in identical twins.

Sample: CD4+ T cells sorted from blood. These receptors all stem from a woman aged 18-29 years in good health.

This clonotype has more than one count but fewer than ten. The rearrangement links TRBV10-3 to TRBJ2-5, with D maybe TRBD1 (5 bases). This CDR3 is 14 amino acids long. V was shortened by 0 bases and J by 3 bases, with 8 bases between the two germline ends. Germline V gene sequence: CDR1 ENHRY, CDR2 SYGVKD. CDR3 sequence reads: CAISESIGEETQYF. The CDR3 region has the DNA TGTGCCATCAGTGAGTCGATAGGGGAAGAGACCCAGTACTTC.

This clonotype appeared many times. This chain joins TRBV15 and TRBJ2-5, with TRBD1 matching over 9 bases. This CDR3 is built from 13 residues. In germline, CDR1 is LNHNV, CDR2 YYDKDF (reference sequence). Germline trimming cut 11 bases from V and 4 bases from J; bases unmatched to any gene: 8. CDR3 bases: TGTGCCTCAACCCCGACAGGGGGAGAGACCCAGTACTTC. Translated: CASTPTGGETQYF.

At least ten counts were recorded for this clonotype. This sequence joins TRBV20-1 and TRBJ1-2; no firm D call. The V gene's germline CDR1 is DFQATT and CDR2 SNEGSKA (reference sequence). Trimming took off 0 bases at V and 2 bases at J, with 7 bases between the two ends. The CDR3 extends over 13 amino acids. CDR3 loop: CSARDLANYGYTF. The CDR3 DNA is TGCAGTGCTAGAGATTTGGCAAACTATGGCTACACCTTC.

This clonotype appeared many times. The chain is built from TRBV9 and TRBJ2-1; 11 nucleotides align to TRBD2. CDR3 length: 15 amino acids. The trim removed 3 bases at V and 4 bases at J, leaving 3 bases unmatched. Germline V gene sequence: CDR1 SGDLS, CDR2 YYNGEE. CDR3: CASSAGTSGYNEQFF. In DNA form, the CDR3 reads TGTGCCAGCAGCGCGGGGACTAGCGGATACAATGAGCAGTTCTTC.

This clonotype showed up just a few times. The gene calls are TRBV20-1 and TRBJ2-3, with TRBD2 matching 10 bases. CDR3 size: 15 residues. V gave up 4 bases and J gave up 2 bases; unmatched junction bases: 6. Germline CDR1 is DFQATT and CDR2 is SNEGSKA (reference sequence). This CDR3 reads CSATRTSGPTDTQYF. The CDR3 coding sequence is TGCAGTGCTACCCGGACTAGCGGACCCACAGATACGCAGTATTTT.

This clonotype has just a few counts. The chain has TRBV9 and TRBJ2-2; D is possibly TRBD2 (7 bases). CDR1 and CDR2 (germline): SGDLS, YYNGEE. CDR3 length: 16 residues. V was pared by 6 bases and J by 6 bases, with 21 bases between. The CDR3 DNA reads as TGTGCCAGCAACCTGGGGGGCGCGGGAGTGTCCGGGGAGCTGTTTTTT. It encodes CASNLGGAGVSGELFF.

The chain couples TRBV7-9 to TRBJ2-7; 7 bases map to TRBD1. Germline-derived CDR1 and CDR2 are SEHNR and FQNEAQ (reference sequence). V trimming: 5 bases; J trimming: 0 bases; junction bases outside the gene matches: 13. This CDR3 region has 17 residues. CDR3 loop: CASSALDRVHSSYEQYF. In nucleotides, the CDR3 is TGTGCCAGCAGCGCGCTTGACAGGGTCCATAGCTCCTACGAGCAGTACTTC.

This clonotype has just a few counts. The chain joins TRBV20-1 to TRBJ2-5; 10 nucleotides line up with TRBD2. The V gene end was trimmed by 1 base and the J gene end by 5 bases; junction bases not matched to a gene: 4. The CDR3 extends over 14 amino acids. In germline, CDR1 is DFQATT, CDR2 SNEGSKA (reference sequence). This CDR3 is CSARVILAGETQYF. In nucleotides, the CDR3 is TGCAGTGCTAGAGTAATACTAGCGGGGGAGACCCAGTACTTC.

This clonotype was picked up a small number of times. The chain recombines TRBV24-1 with TRBJ1-5; D may be TRBD1 (6 bases). Germline CDR1 and CDR2: KGHDR and SFDVKD. The V and J ends lost 5 bases and 0 bases respectively, with 7 bases between them. This CDR3 has 14 amino acids. CDR3 in amino acids: CATSGDNSNQPQHF. The CDR3 DNA reads TGTGCCACCAGTGGGGACAATAGCAATCAGCCCCAGCATTTT.

This clonotype was seen ten or more times. The chain has TRBV10-3 and TRBJ2-1, with 7 bases aligning to TRBD1. The CDR3 is 16 residues long. The J segment lost 4 bases and the V segment lost 3 bases, leaving 9 bases of the junction unmatched. CDR1 is ENHRY and CDR2 is SYGVKD in the germline V gene. DNA for the CDR3: TGTGCCATCAGTGAACAAGGGGGCCTCCTGTACAATGAGCAGTTCTTC. As protein: CAISEQGGLLYNEQFF.

The chain links TRBV27 to TRBJ1-1; 12 bases map to TRBD1. Trimming cost V 3 bases and J 1 base; bases outside gene matches: 6. The length of the CDR3 is 17 residues. Germline lookup yields CDR1 MNHEY and CDR2 SMNVEV (reference sequence). The DNA for the CDR3 is TGTGCCAGCAGTTTCCCCCGGGACAGGGGGCCGAACACTGAAGCTTTCTTT. Its protein is CASSFPRDRGPNTEAFF.

The J gene is TRBJ2-3, the V gene TRBV18; 8 nucleotides agree with TRBD1. In germline, CDR1 is KGHSH, CDR2 LQKENI. The CDR3 length is 15 residues. After removal of 2 bases from V and 2 bases from J, the junction contained 3 bases not matched to a gene. The CDR3 sequence: CASSPDRGITDTQYF. In nucleotides, the CDR3 is TGTGCCAGCTCACCAGACAGGGGAATCACAGATACGCAGTATTTT.

The chain uses TRBV20-1 and TRBJ2-3, with TRBD1 as a possible D gene (5 bases). This CDR3 spans 11 amino acids. Germline V CDR1 and CDR2: DFQATT, SNEGSKA (reference sequence). V lost 7 bases, J lost 5 bases, and 10 bases lay in between. CDR3: CSGTNGDTQYF. The CDR3 coding sequence is TGCAGTGGGACAAACGGAGATACGCAGTATTTT.

This clonotype was seen at least ten times. The chain employs TRBV5-1 and TRBJ1-4; a possible D gene is TRBD1 (5 bases). Per germline, CDR1 SGHRS and CDR2 YFSETQ. The CDR3 runs to 15 residues. Trimming took 0 bases from V and 4 from J, leaving 10 bases between them. The CDR3: CASSLGGTDNEKLFF. CDR3 in DNA: TGCGCCAGCAGCTTGGGAGGGACGGATAATGAAAAACTGTTTTTT.

This clonotype was recorded a few times. This chain joins TRBV7-2 and TRBJ2-1, with D unresolved. There are 14 residues in the CDR3. V lost 1 base to trimming and J lost 8 bases, with 12 bases between them. In germline, CDR1 is SGHTA, CDR2 FQGNSA. CDR3 sequence: CASSLEDGFYEQFF. DNA of the CDR3: TGTGCCAGCAGCTTAGAAGACGGGTTTTATGAGCAGTTCTTC.

Many counts were recorded for this clonotype. The rearrangement joins TRBV7-2 to TRBJ2-5; D is uncertain. V shed 2 bases and J shed 3 bases, with 4 bases lying between them. The CDR3 consists of 12 residues. Germline assignment: CDR1 SGHTA and CDR2 FQGNSA. Here the CDR3 DNA reads TGTGCCAGCAGCTTATTCGAAGAGACCCAGTACTTC. Residues: CASSLFEETQYF.

This clonotype was counted only a few times. The chain has TRBV15 and TRBJ2-3; 10 nucleotides match TRBD2. Germline values: CDR1 LNHNV, CDR2 YYDKDF (reference sequence). This CDR3 has 13 amino acids. The ends lost 4 bases at V and 12 bases at J; junction bases unmatched: 7. The CDR3 nucleotides read TGTGCCACCAGCATAAATAGCGGGGGGATACAGTATTTT. Translating it yields CATSINSGGIQYF.

This clonotype has just one count. J is TRBJ1-1 and V is TRBV3-1, with 7 bases that match TRBD1. The V and J ends lost 3 bases and 12 bases, in that order; junction bases with no gene match: 10. The CDR3 has 13 amino acids. CDR1 is LGHDT and CDR2 is YNNKEL in the germline V gene (reference sequence). Here the CDR3 DNA reads TGTGCCAGCAGCCACAACCAGGGACAGCAAACTTTCTTT. It is translated as CASSHNQGQQTFF.

This rearrangement joins TRBV7-2 to TRBJ2-5; 8 bases align to TRBD1. This CDR3 has 14 amino acids. Germline V gene lookup returns CDR1 SGHTA and CDR2 FQGNSA. The J segment lost 6 bases and the V segment lost 1 base, leaving 4 bases of the junction unmatched. CDR3 residues: CASSLGTGFQTQYF. The CDR3 DNA follows: TGTGCCAGCAGCTTAGGGACAGGGTTTCAGACCCAGTACTTC.

This clonotype has just a few counts. The chain is built from TRBV7-8 and TRBJ2-1; D is unresolved. The V end was cut by 1 base, the J end by 4 bases, with 8 bases between. Looked up from germline, CDR1 is SGHVS and CDR2 is FQNEAQ. The CDR3 spans 14 residues. CDR3 region: CASSLGLIYNEQFF. In DNA, the CDR3 is TGTGCCAGCAGCTTAGGGTTGATTTACAATGAGCAGTTCTTC.